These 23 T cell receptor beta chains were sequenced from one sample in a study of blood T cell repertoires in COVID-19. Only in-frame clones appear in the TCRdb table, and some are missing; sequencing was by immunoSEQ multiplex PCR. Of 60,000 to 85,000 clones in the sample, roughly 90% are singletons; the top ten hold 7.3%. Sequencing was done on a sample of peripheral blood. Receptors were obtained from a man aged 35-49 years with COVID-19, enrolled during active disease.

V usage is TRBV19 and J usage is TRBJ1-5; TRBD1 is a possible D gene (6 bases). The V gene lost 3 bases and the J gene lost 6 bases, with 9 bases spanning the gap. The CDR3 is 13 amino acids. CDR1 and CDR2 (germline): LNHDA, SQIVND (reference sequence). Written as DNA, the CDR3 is TGTGCCAGTAGTATGGACAGCTTTCAGCCCCAGCATTTT. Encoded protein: CASSMDSFQPQHF. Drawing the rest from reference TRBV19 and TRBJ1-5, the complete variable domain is DGGITQSPKYLFRKEGQNVTLSCEQNLNHDAMYWYRQDPGQGLRLIYYSQIVNDFQKGDIAEGYSVSREKKESFPLTVTSAQKNPTAFYLCASSMDSFQPQHFGDGTRLSIL.

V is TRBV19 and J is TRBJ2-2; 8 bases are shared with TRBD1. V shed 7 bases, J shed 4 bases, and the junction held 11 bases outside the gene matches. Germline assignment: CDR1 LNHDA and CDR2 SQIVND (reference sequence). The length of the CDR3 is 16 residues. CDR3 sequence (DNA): TGTGCCAGTAAATTTACCGGGACAGGTCCCACCGGGGAGCTGTTTTTT. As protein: CASKFTGTGPTGELFF.

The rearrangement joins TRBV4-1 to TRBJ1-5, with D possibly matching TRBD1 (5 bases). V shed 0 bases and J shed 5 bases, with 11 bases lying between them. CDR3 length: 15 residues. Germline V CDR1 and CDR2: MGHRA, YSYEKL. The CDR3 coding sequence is TGCGCCAGCAGCCAAGATCTCGGGGGATATCAGCCCCAGCATTTT. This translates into CASSQDLGGYQPQHF.

CDR3 in DNA: TGTGCCATCAGGGGAGGGGACCTGAACACTGAAGCTTTCTTT. Residues: CAIRGGDLNTEAFF. J is TRBJ1-1 and V is TRBV10-3, with a weak D call TRBD1 (5 bases). The V end was cut by 6 bases, the J end by 0 bases, with 11 bases between. The CDR3 consists of 14 residues. Germline V gene lookup returns CDR1 ENHRY and CDR2 SYGVKD.

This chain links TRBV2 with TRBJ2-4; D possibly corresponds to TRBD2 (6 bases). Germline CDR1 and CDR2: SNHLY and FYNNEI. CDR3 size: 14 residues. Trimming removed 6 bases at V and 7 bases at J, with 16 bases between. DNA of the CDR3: TGTGCCAGCAGGGAGGGCCCCGTCGGGAACATTCAGTACTTC. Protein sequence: CASREGPVGNIQYF.

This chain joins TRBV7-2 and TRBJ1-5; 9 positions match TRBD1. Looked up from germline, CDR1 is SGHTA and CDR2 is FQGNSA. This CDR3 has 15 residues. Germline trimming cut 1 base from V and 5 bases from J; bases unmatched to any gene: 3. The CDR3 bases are TGTGCCAGCAGCTTAGGGGACAGGGCTGATCAGCCCCAGCATTTT. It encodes CASSLGDRADQPQHF.

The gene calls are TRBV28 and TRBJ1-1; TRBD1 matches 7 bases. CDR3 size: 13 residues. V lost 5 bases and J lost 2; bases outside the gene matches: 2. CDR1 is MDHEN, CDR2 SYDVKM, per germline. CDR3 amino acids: CASSRDSNTEAFF. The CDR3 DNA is TGTGCCAGCAGTAGGGACAGCAACACTGAAGCTTTCTTT. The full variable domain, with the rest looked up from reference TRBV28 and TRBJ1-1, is DVKVTQSSRYLVKRTGEKVFLECVQDMDHENMFWYRQDPGLGLRLIYFSYDVKMKEKGDIPEGYSVSREKKERFSLILESASTNQTSMYLCASSRDSNTEAFFGQGTRLTVV.

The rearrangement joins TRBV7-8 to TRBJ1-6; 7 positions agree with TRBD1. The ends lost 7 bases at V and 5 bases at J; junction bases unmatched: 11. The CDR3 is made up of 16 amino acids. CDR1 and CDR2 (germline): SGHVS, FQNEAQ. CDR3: CASTPRQGGDNSPLHF. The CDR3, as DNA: TGTGCCAGCACCCCGCGACAGGGTGGGGATAATTCACCCCTCCACTTT.

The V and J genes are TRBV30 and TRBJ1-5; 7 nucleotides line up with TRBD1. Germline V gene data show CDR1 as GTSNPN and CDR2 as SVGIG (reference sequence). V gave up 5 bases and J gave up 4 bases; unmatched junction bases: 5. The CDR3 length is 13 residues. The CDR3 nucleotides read TGTGCCTGGTCCGGGACAGAGAATCAGCCCCAGCATTTT. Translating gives CAWSGTENQPQHF.

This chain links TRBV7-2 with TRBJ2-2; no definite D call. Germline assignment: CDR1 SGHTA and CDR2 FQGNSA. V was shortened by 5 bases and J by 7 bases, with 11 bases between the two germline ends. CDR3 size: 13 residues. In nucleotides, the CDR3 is TGTGCCAGCAGCGCCTACGTGGTCGGGGAGCTGTTTTTT. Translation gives CASSAYVVGELFF.

CDR3 loop: CASSHDSLNQPQHF. The CDR3 region has the DNA TGTGCCAGCAGCCACGACAGCTTAAATCAGCCCCAGCATTTT. V is TRBV3-1 (or the pseudogene TRBV3-2) and J is TRBJ1-5, with D perhaps matching TRBD1 (5 bases). Germline V gives CDR1 LGHDT, CDR2 YNNKEL (reference sequence). Trimming pared 3 bases from V and 4 bases from J, leaving 10 bases between. The CDR3 has 14 amino acids.

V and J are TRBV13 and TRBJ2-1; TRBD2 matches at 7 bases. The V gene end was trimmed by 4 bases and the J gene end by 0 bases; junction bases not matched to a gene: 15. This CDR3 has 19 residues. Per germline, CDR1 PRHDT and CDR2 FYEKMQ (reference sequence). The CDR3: CASSSTAPVGGSSYNEQFF. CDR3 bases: TGTGCCAGCAGCTCCACCGCTCCAGTGGGGGGGAGCTCCTACAATGAGCAGTTCTTC.

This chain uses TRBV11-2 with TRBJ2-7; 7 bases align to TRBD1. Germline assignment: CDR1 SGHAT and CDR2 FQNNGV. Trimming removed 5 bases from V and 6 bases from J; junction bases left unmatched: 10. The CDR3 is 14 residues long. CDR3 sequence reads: CASSTSTGSAEQYF. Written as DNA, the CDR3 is TGTGCCAGCAGCACATCGACAGGGTCGGCCGAGCAGTACTTC. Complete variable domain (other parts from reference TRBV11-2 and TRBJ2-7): EAGVAQSPRYKIIEKRQSVAFWCNPISGHATLYWYQQILGQGPKLLIQFQNNGVVDDSQLPKDRFSAERLKGVDSTLKIQPAKLEDSAVYLCASSTSTGSAEQYFGPGTRLTVT.

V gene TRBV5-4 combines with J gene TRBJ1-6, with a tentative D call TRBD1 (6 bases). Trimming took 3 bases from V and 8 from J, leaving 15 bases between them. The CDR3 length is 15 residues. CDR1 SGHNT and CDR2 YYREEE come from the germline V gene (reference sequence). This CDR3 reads CASSSGTPGDSPLHF. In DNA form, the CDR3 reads TGTGCCAGCAGCTCCGGGACACCAGGGGATTCACCCCTCCACTTT.

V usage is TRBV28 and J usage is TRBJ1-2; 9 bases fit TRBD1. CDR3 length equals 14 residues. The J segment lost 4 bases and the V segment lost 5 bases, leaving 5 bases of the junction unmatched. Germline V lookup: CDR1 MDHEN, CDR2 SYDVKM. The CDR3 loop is CASSPPTGGYGYTF. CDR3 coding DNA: TGTGCCAGCAGTCCCCCGACAGGGGGCTATGGCTACACCTTC.

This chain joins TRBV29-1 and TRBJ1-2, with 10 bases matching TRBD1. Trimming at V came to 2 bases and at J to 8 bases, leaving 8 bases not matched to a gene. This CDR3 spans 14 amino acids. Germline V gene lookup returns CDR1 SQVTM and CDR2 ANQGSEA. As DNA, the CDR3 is TGCAGCGTTGAATTTGACAGGGGGCTTCAGGGCTACACCTTC. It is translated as CSVEFDRGLQGYTF.

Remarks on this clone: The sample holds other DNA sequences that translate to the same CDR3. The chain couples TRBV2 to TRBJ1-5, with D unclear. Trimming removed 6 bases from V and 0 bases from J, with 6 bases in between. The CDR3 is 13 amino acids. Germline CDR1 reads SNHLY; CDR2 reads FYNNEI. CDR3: CASSLYSNQPQHF. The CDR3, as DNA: TGTGCCAGCAGCCTCTATAGCAATCAGCCCCAGCATTTT.

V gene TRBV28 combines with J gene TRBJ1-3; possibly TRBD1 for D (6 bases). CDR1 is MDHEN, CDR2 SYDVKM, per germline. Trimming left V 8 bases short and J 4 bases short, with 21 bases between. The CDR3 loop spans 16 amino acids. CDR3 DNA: TGTGCCAGCGACTCGGCAGGGGAAGGGGAGGGAAACACCATATATTTT. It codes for CASDSAGEGEGNTIYF.

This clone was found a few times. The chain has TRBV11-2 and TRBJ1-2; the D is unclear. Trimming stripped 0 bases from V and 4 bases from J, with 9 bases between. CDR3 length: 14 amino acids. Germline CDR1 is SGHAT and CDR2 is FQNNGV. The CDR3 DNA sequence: TGTGCCAGCAGCTTAGATCAGGCCACCTATGGCTACACCTTC. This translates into CASSLDQATYGYTF.

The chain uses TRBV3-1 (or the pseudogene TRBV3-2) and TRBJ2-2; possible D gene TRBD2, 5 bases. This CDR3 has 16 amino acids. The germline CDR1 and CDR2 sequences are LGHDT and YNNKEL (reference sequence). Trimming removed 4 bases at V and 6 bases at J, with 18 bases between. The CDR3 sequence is CASSPRADLLAGELFF. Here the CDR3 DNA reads TGTGCCAGCAGCCCGAGGGCGGATTTACTGGCCGGGGAGCTGTTTTTT.

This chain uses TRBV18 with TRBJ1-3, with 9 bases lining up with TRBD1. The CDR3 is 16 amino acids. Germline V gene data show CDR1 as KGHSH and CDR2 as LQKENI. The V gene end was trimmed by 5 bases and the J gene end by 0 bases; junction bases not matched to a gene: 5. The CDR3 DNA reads TGTGCCAGCTCAGCCGGGACAGGGATCTCTGGAAACACCATATATTTT. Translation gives CASSAGTGISGNTIYF.

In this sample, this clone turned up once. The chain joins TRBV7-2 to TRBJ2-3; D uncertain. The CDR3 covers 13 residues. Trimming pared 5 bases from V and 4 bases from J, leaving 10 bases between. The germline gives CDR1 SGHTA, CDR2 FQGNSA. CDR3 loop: CASSLRLADTQYF. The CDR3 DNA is TGTGCCAGCAGCCTCAGATTGGCAGATACGCAGTATTTT.

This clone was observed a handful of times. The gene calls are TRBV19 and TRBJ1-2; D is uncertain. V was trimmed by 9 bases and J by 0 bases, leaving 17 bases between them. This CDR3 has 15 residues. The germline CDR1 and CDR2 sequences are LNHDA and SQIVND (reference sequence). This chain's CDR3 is CASMDSAVANYGYTF. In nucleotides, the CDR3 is TGTGCCAGCATGGACTCGGCCGTTGCTAACTATGGCTACACCTTC.